A single sample gave rise to the 32 T cell receptor beta chains below, sequenced in a study of CD8+ T cells in alopecia areata. Pooled cells of cutaneous lymph node origin were sorted on CD4, CD8alpha, NKG2D, NKG2ACE and other markers. RNA, once extracted, was reverse transcribed into cDNA for use as the sequencing template. Clones were read by immunoSEQ multiplex PCR, and TCRdb kept only the in-frame ones, dropping some. The sample has about 270,000 clones, none seen only once. The sample consisted of CD4+ T cells sorted from a lymph node. These TCRs come from a C3H/HeJ mouse with alopecia areata. The MHC haplotype recorded for the strain is H2-k.

This clone was detected a few times. The listed genes are named as in mouse. The read is 4 residues too short to cover the CDR3 end, so that end is filled in from the germline J gene. The same CDR3 arises from other DNA sequences in this sample as well. The V gene is TRBV13-1, the J gene TRBJ2-7; possibly TRBD1 for D (5 bases). The CDR3 length is 12 residues. Germline CDR1 is NSHNY and CDR2 is SYGAGN. The CDR3 here is CASSGQNYEQYF. Partial CDR3 DNA: TGTGCCAGCAGTGGACAGAATTAT.

About this clone: Mouse gene names and germline throughout. The read gets to within 3 residues of the CDR3 end, and the germline J gene fills in the rest. This chain links TRBV13-1 with TRBJ1-6; D remains ambiguous. TRBJ1-6 belongs to the ORF category, with a function that is uncertain. CDR3 size: 13 residues. The V and J ends lost 0 bases and 7 bases respectively, with 5 bases between them. From germline, CDR1 is NSHNY and CDR2 SYGAGN. The CDR3 reads CASSDATNSPLYF. The CDR3 bases that were read are TGTGCCAGCAGTGATGCTACAAATTCGCCC.

This clone was counted only a few times. With a much larger clone just one base away, this may be a read error. Any gene name here is a mouse gene name. The read comes to an end 4 residues before the CDR3 does, leaving the germline J gene to fill in the end. The V and J genes are TRBV13-1 and TRBJ2-1; TRBD2 matches 8 bases. Trimming took 0 bases from V and 5 from J; bases not matched to a gene: 1. Germline V gives CDR1 NSHNY, CDR2 SYGAGN. This CDR3 is 14 amino acids long. CDR3 sequence reads: CASSDGWGDAEQFF. The covered CDR3 bases are TGTGCCAGCAGTGATGGCTGGGGGGATGCT.

This clone was seen at least ten times. Mouse gene names and germline throughout. The read terminates 4 residues before the CDR3 end, so the remaining end is supplied by the germline J gene. The gene calls are TRBV1 and TRBJ1-2; a weak D match, TRBD1 (5 bases). This CDR3 is 14 amino acids long. The germline V gene has CDR1 NSQYPW and CDR2 LRSPGD (reference sequence). Trimming removed 0 bases from V and 4 bases from J, with 9 bases in between. The sequenced part of the CDR3 DNA is TGCACCTGCAGTGCAGATTGGGGGGTCTCC. As protein: CTCSADWGVS. The full CDR3 reads CTCSADWGVSDYTF.

This clone was seen only a few times. Mouse germline and gene names are used. The CDR3 sequence is CASRPTGGGNSPLYF. Incomplete CDR3 DNA: TGTGCCAGCAGACCGACAGGGGGCGGTAATTCGCCC. The chain joins TRBV19 to TRBJ1-6; TRBD1 aligns across 10 bases. The sequence runs out 3 residues before the end of the CDR3; the remainder is reconstructed from the germline J gene. TRBJ1-6 has ORF status, its function being uncertain. CDR1 FNHDT and CDR2 SITEND come from the germline V gene (reference sequence). The CDR3 runs 15 residues. V was clipped by 5 bases and J by 6 bases; unmatched bases: 5.

A remark on this clone: Gene names follow the mouse nomenclature. The read comes to an end 4 residues before the CDR3 does, leaving the germline J gene to fill in the end. The V call is TRBV13-1, the J call TRBJ1-4; the D gene is possibly TRBD1 (5 bases). Per germline, CDR1 NSHNY and CDR2 SYGAGN. CDR3 length equals 15 residues. The CDR3 loop is CASSDAGGQGERLFF. CDR3 DNA (partial): TGTGCCAGCAGTGATGCAGGTGGGCAGGGCGAA. Complete variable domain (other parts from reference TRBV13-1 and TRBJ1-4): EAAVTQSPRNKVTVTGGNVTLSCRQTNSHNYMYWYRQDTGHGLRLIHYSYGAGNLRIGDVPDGYKATRTTQEDFFLLLELASPSQTSLYFCASSDAGGQGERLFFGHGTKLSVL.

Worth noting for this clone: Gene names follow the mouse nomenclature. The CDR3 is cut off 4 residues early in the read; its end comes from the germline J gene. The chain links TRBV1 to TRBJ2-5; 7 bases are a match to TRBD1. V trimming: 2 bases; J trimming: 0 bases; junction bases outside the gene matches: 2. Germline CDR1 NSQYPW, CDR2 LRSPGD (reference sequence). The CDR3 spans 15 residues. CDR3: CTCSAQGQNQDTQYF. The sequenced part of the CDR3 DNA is TGCACCTGCAGTGCACAGGGACAGAACCAAGAC.

This clone was found a few times. The listed genes are named as in mouse. Read sequence stops 4 residues before the CDR3 end, and the germline J gene provides the missing end. Other DNA sequences in the sample encode the same CDR3. This chain links TRBV13-1 with TRBJ1-2; 8 bases map to TRBD1. Germline CDR1 NSHNY, CDR2 SYGAGN. This CDR3 region has 15 residues. V lost 0 bases, J lost 3 bases, and 4 bases stayed unmatched. The CDR3 is CASSDAGGGDSDYTF. The DNA read from the CDR3 is TGTGCCAGCAGTGATGCAGGGGGCGGAGACTCC.

As for this clone: Genes and germline come from the mouse. The CDR3 extends 4 residues past the end of the read, so its final part is completed from the germline J gene. This chain connects TRBV5 to TRBJ2-5; the D call may be TRBD1 or TRBD2 (5 bases each). Germline CDR1 is LGHNA and CDR2 is YNLKQL (reference sequence). CDR3 size: 17 residues. Trimming shortened V by 1 base and J by 0 bases, and 14 bases separated the two germline ends. The covered CDR3 bases are TGTGCCAGCAGCCAAGGGGGCGGGAGGACTAACCAAGAC. Translated: CASSQGGGRTNQD. The complete CDR3 protein is CASSQGGGRTNQDTQYF.

This clone was detected only a few times. Mouse names are used for the genes. The read falls 4 residues short of the CDR3 end, and the missing part is taken from the germline J gene. The chain has TRBV19 and TRBJ2-5; D possibly corresponds to TRBD1 (5 bases). Germline V gene sequence: CDR1 FNHDT, CDR2 SITEND (reference sequence). The CDR3 runs 13 residues. Partial CDR3 DNA: TGTGCCAGCACTCCGGCAGGGAAAGAC. This codes for CASTPAGKD. The whole CDR3 protein is CASTPAGKDTQYF. Drawing the rest from reference TRBV19 and TRBJ2-5, the complete variable domain is GGIITQTPKFLIGQEGQKLTLKCQQNFNHDTMYWYRQDSGKGLRLIYYSITENDLQKGDLSEGYDASREKKSSFSLTVTSAQKNEMAVFLCASTPAGKDTQYFGPGTRLLVL.

Notes on this clone: Each gene name is a mouse one. Sequencing ends 4 residues short of the CDR3 end; the germline J gene provides the rest. Other nucleotide sequences from this sample produce the same CDR3. The V and J genes are TRBV19 and TRBJ2-1; 7 bases are a match to TRBD2. J lost 4 bases, V lost 2 bases, and 3 bases had no gene match. Germline V gene lookup returns CDR1 FNHDT and CDR2 SITEND (reference sequence). This CDR3 has 14 residues. CDR3 amino acids: CASSIGTDYAEQFF. The sequenced CDR3 bases are TGTGCCAGCAGTATTGGGACTGATTATGCT.

With regard to this clone: Genes here carry mouse names. The DNA ends 4 residues before the CDR3 does, and the rest of the CDR3 is filled in from the germline J gene. V is TRBV13-1 and J is TRBJ2-5, with 9 nucleotides matching TRBD1. The CDR3 is 15 amino acids. CDR1 and CDR2 from the germline V gene are NSHNY and SYGAGN. The CDR3 DNA, read in part, is TGTGCCAGCAGTGTTACAGGGGGCGCGGGGGAC. It yields the protein CASSVTGGAGD. The whole CDR3 sequence reads CASSVTGGAGDTQYF.

In this sample, this clone turned up a few times. The genes and germline here are from mouse. The read ends 4 residues shy of where the CDR3 ends; the end is completed using the germline J gene. This rearrangement joins TRBV5 to TRBJ1-1; 7 bases align to TRBD1. Germline V lookup: CDR1 LGHNA, CDR2 YNLKQL (reference sequence). The V segment lost 0 bases and the J segment 3 bases; nucleotides outside the gene matches: 4. This CDR3 region has 15 residues. The CDR3 loop is CASSQEKGADTEVFF. The DNA read from the CDR3 is TGTGCCAGCAGCCAAGAGAAGGGGGCGGACACA.

A remark on this clone: The gene names here belong to mouse. Read sequence stops 4 residues before the CDR3 end, and the germline J gene provides the missing end. Other DNA sequences of this sample code for an identical CDR3. The rearrangement uses TRBV1 and TRBJ2-7, with D tentatively TRBD1 (5 bases). Germline CDR1 and CDR2: NSQYPW and LRSPGD (reference sequence). The length of the CDR3 is 12 residues. Incomplete CDR3 DNA: TGCACCTGCAGTGCCCGACAGTAT. The encoded protein is CTCSARQY. The whole CDR3 region reads CTCSARQYEQYF.

For this clone: Germline and genes: mouse. This CDR3 is also generated by other DNA sequences in the sample. CDR3 protein: CASSIGGDSDYTF. The sequenced CDR3 bases are TGTGCCAGCAGTATTGGGGGGGACTCC. J is TRBJ1-2 and V is TRBV19; maybe TRBD1 (5 bases). The read gets to within 4 residues of the CDR3 end, and the germline J gene fills in the rest. Trimming shortened V by 2 bases and J by 3 bases, and 8 bases separated the two germline ends. CDR1 and CDR2 (germline): FNHDT, SITEND (reference sequence). CDR3 length: 13 amino acids.

This clone was counted a few times. This may be a read error, as it is one base from a much larger clone. Mouse germline and gene names are used. The DNA ends 4 residues before the CDR3 does, and the rest of the CDR3 is filled in from the germline J gene. V usage is TRBV13-3 and J usage is TRBJ1-1, with D tentatively TRBD1 (6 bases). Per the germline V gene, CDR1 is NNHDY and CDR2 is SYVADS. The V end lost 3 bases, the J end lost 3 bases, and 9 bases lay between the germline ends. The CDR3 runs to 13 residues. The CDR3: CASSGGQHTEVFF. The CDR3 bases that were read are TGTGCCAGCAGTGGGGGACAACACACA.

This clone was counted between two and nine times. Gene names follow the mouse nomenclature. The read terminates 4 residues ahead of where the CDR3 ends, so the germline J gene completes it. J is TRBJ2-2 and V is TRBV17; 12 positions match TRBD1. The CDR3 totals 17 residues. Germline values: CDR1 MNHDT, CDR2 YYDKIL. V lost 1 base and J lost 2; bases outside the gene matches: 2. The covered CDR3 bases are TGTGCTAGCAGTAGAGTGGGGACAGGGGGCAACACCGGG. Its translation: CASSRVGTGGNTG. The full CDR3 protein is CASSRVGTGGNTGQLYF.

About this clone itself: Genes and germline are mouse. The CDR3 end lies 4 residues beyond the end of the read and is filled in from the germline J gene. V usage is TRBV19 and J usage is TRBJ2-1; D is unresolved. This CDR3 contains 13 residues. Germline loops: CDR1 FNHDT, CDR2 SITEND (reference sequence). The V end was cut by 3 bases, the J end by 1 base, with 5 bases between. The CDR3 bases that were read are TGTGCCAGCAGTAGTCAAAACTATGCT. As protein: CASSSQNYA. The whole CDR3 sequence is CASSSQNYAEQFF.

About this clone: Genes and germline come from the mouse. The read terminates 4 residues ahead of where the CDR3 ends, so the germline J gene completes it. In the same sample, other DNA sequences code for this CDR3. This chain connects TRBV1 to TRBJ2-3; 7 nucleotides line up with TRBD2. V lost 2 bases to trimming and J lost 1 base; unmatched junction nucleotides: 0. Germline CDR1 reads NSQYPW; CDR2 reads LRSPGD (reference sequence). This CDR3 has 14 amino acids. CDR3 amino acids: CTCSALGGAETLYF. CDR3 DNA, as far as it was read: TGCACCTGCAGTGCACTGGGGGGTGCAGAA.

A remark on this clone: The genes are named according to mouse. CDR3 sequence: CTCSPGGAGNTGQLYF. CDR3 bases read: TGCACCTGCAGTCCAGGGGGCGCGGGAAACACCGGG. The chain has TRBV1 and TRBJ2-2; the match to TRBD1 covers 8 bases. Read coverage stops 4 residues before the CDR3 terminus; the germline J gene supplies the remainder. Germline CDR1 NSQYPW, CDR2 LRSPGD (reference sequence). The CDR3 length is 16 residues. The trim removed 5 bases at V and 1 base at J, leaving 6 bases unmatched.

In regard to this clone: Mouse gene names and germline throughout. Incomplete CDR3 DNA: TGTGCCAGCAGTACTTCAAACACCGGG. It yields the protein CASSTSNTG. The CDR3 in its entirety is CASSTSNTGQLYF. The V call is TRBV19, the J call TRBJ2-2; no clear D gene. The CDR3 end is not reached by the read, which stops 4 residues before it; the germline J gene fills it in. V dropped 3 bases and J dropped 0 bases, with 3 bases sitting between them. The CDR3 contains 13 residues. Germline V gene lookup returns CDR1 FNHDT and CDR2 SITEND (reference sequence).

This clone was seen a few times. Gene names are mouse gene names. The read stops 4 residues short of the end of the CDR3; the missing end is completed from the germline J gene. The rearrangement joins TRBV13-1 to TRBJ2-7, with TRBD2 matching over 8 bases. Germline V CDR1 and CDR2: NSHNY, SYGAGN. The CDR3 length is 14 residues. The trim removed 1 base at V and 3 bases at J, leaving 3 bases unmatched. CDR3 bases read: TGTGCCAGCAGTGATTTGGGGGGGTTCTAT. Amino acids: CASSDLGGFY. The CDR3 in its entirety is CASSDLGGFYEQYF.

Note on this clone: These gene names are mouse names. The CDR3 extends 4 residues past the end of the read, so its final part is completed from the germline J gene. The sample has other DNA sequences that encode this CDR3 too. The V and J genes are TRBV19 and TRBJ2-3; D might be TRBD2 (6 bases). Germline loops: CDR1 FNHDT, CDR2 SITEND (reference sequence). CDR3 length equals 15 residues. Trimming shortened V by 2 bases and J by 0 bases, and 10 bases separated the two germline ends. Incomplete CDR3 DNA: TGTGCCAGCAGTATCCTGGGGTCTAGTGCAGAA. This translates into CASSILGSSAE. The full CDR3 is CASSILGSSAETLYF.

A remark on this clone: All gene names here are mouse names. The CDR3 goes on 3 residues after the read ends, and that part is filled in from the germline J gene. Within the sample, other DNA sequences also encode this same CDR3. The V gene is TRBV1, the J gene TRBJ1-6, with TRBD1 matching 8 bases. TRBJ1-6 is treated as an ORF (open reading frame) with a function not yet certain. The V gene's germline CDR1 is NSQYPW and CDR2 LRSPGD (reference sequence). The CDR3 totals 13 residues. V was pared by 6 bases and J by 6 bases, with 1 base of the junction left unmatched. The chain's CDR3 is CTCRDRGNSPLYF. The covered CDR3 bases are TGCACCTGCAGAGACAGGGGTAATTCGCCC.

This clone came up a few times. Germline and genes here are mouse. Sequencing ends 4 residues short of the CDR3 end; the germline J gene provides the rest. V usage is TRBV19 and J usage is TRBJ2-2; D might be TRBD2 (6 bases). The germline CDR1 and CDR2 sequences are FNHDT and SITEND (reference sequence). The CDR3 is 14 amino acids. Trimming removed 2 bases from V and 4 bases from J, with 9 bases in between. The CDR3 region is CASSIWGGTGQLYF. The sequenced part of the CDR3 DNA is TGTGCCAGCAGTATCTGGGGAGGCACCGGG.

Concerning this clone: The listed genes are named as in mouse. The read comes to an end 4 residues before the CDR3 does, leaving the germline J gene to fill in the end. Other DNA variants within this sample encode the same CDR3. The rearrangement links TRBV1 to TRBJ1-1; the D gene is possibly TRBD1 (6 bases). Germline values: CDR1 NSQYPW, CDR2 LRSPGD (reference sequence). V lost 0 bases, J lost 4 bases, and 12 bases lay in between. CDR3 length: 15 residues. The covered CDR3 bases are TGCACCTGCAGTGCAGATCCGCAGGGGAGCACA. Encoded protein: CTCSADPQGST. The CDR3 in its entirety is CTCSADPQGSTEVFF.

This clone has just a few counts. Genes here carry mouse names. The CDR3 end lies 4 residues beyond the end of the read and is filled in from the germline J gene. Other DNA sequences in this sample translate to the same CDR3. The rearrangement uses TRBV13-3 and TRBJ2-2, with D perhaps matching TRBD1 (5 bases). Germline lookup yields CDR1 NNHDY and CDR2 SYVADS. V lost 2 bases, J lost 2 bases, and 10 bases lay in between. The CDR3 totals 15 residues. CDR3 DNA, as far as it was read: TGTGCCAGCAGTGACAGGGAAGGGAACACCGGG. Its protein product is CASSDREGNTG. The full CDR3 reads CASSDREGNTGQLYF.

This clone appeared a few times. Germline and genes here are mouse. The read stops 4 residues short of the end of the CDR3; the missing end is completed from the germline J gene. This chain joins TRBV13-1 and TRBJ2-1; 8 bases line up with TRBD2. The CDR3 has 15 residues. J was trimmed by 0 bases and V by 3 bases; bases with no gene match: 2. The germline gives CDR1 NSHNY, CDR2 SYGAGN. The DNA read from the CDR3 is TGTGCCAGCAGTGGACTGGGGACTAACTATGCT. Translation: CASSGLGTNYA. The CDR3 reads in full as CASSGLGTNYAEQFF.

Concerning this clone itself: Mouse gene names apply. From the germline J gene comes the end of the CDR3, since the read stops 4 residues before it. V and J are TRBV31 and TRBJ2-2, with 8 bases matching TRBD2. The CDR3 length is 14 residues. V shed 7 bases, J shed 0 bases, and the junction held 4 bases outside the gene matches. CDR1 is GKSSPN, CDR2 SITVG, per germline. Here the CDR3 reads CAYLGGPNTGQLYF. Incomplete CDR3 DNA: TGTGCCTATCTGGGGGGCCCAAACACCGGG.

In regard to this clone: Gene names are the mouse ones. The CDR3 end is not reached by the read, which stops 4 residues before it; the germline J gene fills it in. The rearrangement uses TRBV13-1 and TRBJ2-7; 7 bases agree with TRBD2. Germline CDR1 NSHNY, CDR2 SYGAGN. CDR3 length: 14 residues. The J segment lost 0 bases and the V segment lost 3 bases, leaving 3 bases of the junction unmatched. CDR3 DNA, as far as it was read: TGTGCCAGCAGTGCCGGACTGGTCTCCTAT. Protein product: CASSAGLVSY. The entire CDR3 is CASSAGLVSYEQYF.

The sample holds many counts of this clone. These gene names are mouse names. The read finishes 4 residues shy of the CDR3 end, and the germline J gene is used to complete it. At the DNA level, this CDR3 is encoded by other sequences in the same sample as well. The chain is built from TRBV19 and TRBJ2-7; D call uncertain. The CDR3 is 11 amino acids. CDR1 is FNHDT, CDR2 SITEND, per germline (reference sequence). The sequenced CDR3 bases are TGTGCCAGCAGTATCAAATAT. Translation: CASSIKY. The CDR3 in its entirety is CASSIKYEQYF.

This clone was detected only a few times. Genes here carry mouse names. The read terminates 4 residues ahead of where the CDR3 ends, so the germline J gene completes it. The chain combines TRBV5 with TRBJ2-5; 8 nucleotides match TRBD2. CDR3 length equals 15 residues. The germline gives CDR1 LGHNA, CDR2 YNLKQL (reference sequence). With V trimmed by 1 base and J by 2 bases, 2 bases remained unmatched. CDR3 sequence: CASSQAGGTQDTQYF. The covered CDR3 bases are TGTGCCAGCAGCCAAGCTGGGGGGACCCAAGAC.